Below are 13 T cell receptor beta chains sequenced from a single sample in a study of blood T cell repertoires in COVID-19 (dated by TCRdb to 2018 to 2021). To prepare the library, the immunoSEQ multiplex PCR assay was applied. The table comes from immuneACCESS by way of TCRdb, which keeps in-frame sequences with V and J called. Part of the clones is missing from these tables; in studies checked, under half for an unresolved V gene and the rest for unknown reasons. Within this sample are about 55,000 clones, with roughly 80% of them counted one time only. The ten largest clones add up to 5.9% of the sample. The sample was peripheral blood. These TCRs come from a human donor in a cohort sampled during active or convalescent COVID-19.

The V and J genes are TRBV19 and TRBJ1-5; D not certain. Germline CDR1 LNHDA, CDR2 SQIVND (reference sequence). This CDR3 spans 15 amino acids. The ends were cut back, 2 bases at V and 3 bases at J, with 11 bases in the middle. CDR3 sequence (DNA): TGTGCCAGTAGTATAAGGCAGGCGACCAATCAGCCCCAGCATTTT. Translated: CASSIRQATNQPQHF.

V is TRBV5-1 and J is TRBJ1-1, with D maybe TRBD1 (6 bases). CDR1 is SGHRS and CDR2 is YFSETQ in the germline V gene. The CDR3 sequence is 14 residues long. The V and J ends lost 4 bases and 1 base respectively, with 11 bases between them. The CDR3 sequence: CASSIPGQNTEAFF. The DNA for the CDR3 is TGCGCCAGCAGCATACCGGGACAGAACACTGAAGCTTTCTTT.

This clone has a single count. The CDR3 DNA is TGTGCCAGCAGCACCCGACAGGGGAGCACTGAAGCTTTCTTT. It encodes CASSTRQGSTEAFF. The chain is built from TRBV7-9 and TRBJ1-1; the match to TRBD1 covers 8 bases. The CDR3 is made up of 14 amino acids. Germline lookup yields CDR1 SEHNR and CDR2 FQNEAQ (reference sequence). Trimming cost V 5 bases and J 4 bases; bases outside gene matches: 6.

The V call is TRBV5-1, the J call TRBJ1-2, with TRBD1 matching 7 bases. The CDR3 covers 15 residues. With V trimmed by 8 bases and J by 0 bases, 10 bases remained unmatched. CDR1 and CDR2 (germline): SGHRS, YFSETQ. Here the CDR3 DNA reads TGCGCCAGTTCGCCCCCCGGGACAGCTAACTATGGCTACACCTTC. It encodes CASSPPGTANYGYTF.

The chain uses TRBV27 and TRBJ1-6; D is unresolved. Germline V CDR1 and CDR2: MNHEY, SMNVEV (reference sequence). The CDR3 extends over 15 amino acids. Trimming shortened V by 2 bases and J by 4 bases, and 9 bases separated the two germline ends. CDR3 bases: TGTGCCAGCAGTTTAGAACAGACATATAATTCACCCCTCCACTTT. Translation gives CASSLEQTYNSPLHF.

V and J are TRBV6-5 and TRBJ2-7; D might be TRBD1 (5 bases). Per the germline V gene, CDR1 is MNHEY and CDR2 is SVGAGI. This CDR3 is 15 amino acids long. The V gene lost 2 bases and the J gene lost 3 bases, with 14 bases spanning the gap. The DNA for the CDR3 is TGTGCCAGCAGTTACGTTCCAGGGCGAAACTACGAGCAGTACTTC. Encoded protein: CASSYVPGRNYEQYF.

This clone has more than one count but fewer than ten. The chain combines TRBV19 with TRBJ2-5; 9 bases fit TRBD1. CDR1 LNHDA and CDR2 SQIVND come from the germline V gene (reference sequence). After removal of 6 bases from V and 2 bases from J, the junction contained 10 bases not matched to a gene. The CDR3 is 16 amino acids. The CDR3 region is CASSEPDRGIQETQYF. DNA of the CDR3: TGTGCCAGTAGCGAGCCCGACAGGGGGATTCAAGAGACCCAGTACTTC.

The rearrangement joins TRBV6-6 to TRBJ2-1, with a weak D call TRBD2 (5 bases). Trimming removed 7 bases at V and 2 bases at J, with 12 bases between. Germline V CDR1 and CDR2: MNHNY, SVGAGI (reference sequence). The CDR3 length is 14 residues. The CDR3 sequence: CASTSSGPYNEQFF. The CDR3 region has the DNA TGTGCCAGCACCTCCAGCGGCCCCTACAATGAGCAGTTCTTC.

The CDR3: CASSQGTSGGVYEQYF. As DNA, the CDR3 is TGTGCCAGCAGCCAAGGGACTAGCGGGGGGGTCTACGAGCAGTACTTC. V is TRBV3-1 (or the pseudogene TRBV3-2) and J is TRBJ2-7, with 15 bases fitting TRBD2. Germline assignment: CDR1 LGHDT and CDR2 YNNKEL (reference sequence). V was clipped by 1 base and J by 3 bases; unmatched bases: 1. The CDR3 spans 16 residues.

This chain's CDR3 is CASSGGEGHTQYF. Written as DNA, the CDR3 is TGTGCCAGCAGTGGAGGGGAGGGGCATACGCAGTATTTT. The chain combines TRBV2 with TRBJ2-3, with 7 nucleotides matching TRBD2. Germline V gives CDR1 SNHLY, CDR2 FYNNEI. This CDR3 is 13 amino acids long. Germline trimming cut 4 bases from V and 7 bases from J; bases unmatched to any gene: 5.

The chain employs TRBV7-6 and TRBJ2-1; a weak D match, TRBD1 (6 bases). This CDR3 is built from 16 residues. Germline CDR1 reads SGHVS; CDR2 reads FNYEAQ. The V end was cut by 4 bases, the J end by 0 bases, with 13 bases between. This CDR3 reads CASSWTALGSYNEQFF. CDR3 coding DNA: TGTGCCAGCAGCTGGACAGCCCTAGGCTCCTACAATGAGCAGTTCTTC. Full variable domain (missing parts from reference TRBV7-6 and TRBJ2-1): GAGVSQSPRYKVTKRGQDVALRCDPISGHVSLYWYRQALGQGPEFLTYFNYEAQQDKSGLPNDRFSAERPEGSISTLTIQRTEQRDSAMYRCASSWTALGSYNEQFFGPGTRLTVL.

The V and J genes are TRBV18 and TRBJ1-2, with D unresolved. The CDR3 consists of 15 residues. From germline, CDR1 is KGHSH and CDR2 LQKENI. V gave up 3 bases and J gave up 1 base, with 12 bases separating them. The CDR3 spells CASSPLGGDNYGYTF. CDR3 in DNA: TGTGCCAGCTCACCGCTCGGTGGTGATAACTATGGCTACACCTTC.

The chain links TRBV11-3 to TRBJ2-1; D remains ambiguous. CDR3 length: 13 amino acids. Per the germline V gene, CDR1 is SGHNT and CDR2 is YENEEA. V dropped 0 bases and J dropped 9 bases, with 9 bases sitting between them. Here the CDR3 reads CASSLDGLSEQFF. CDR3 DNA sequence: TGTGCCAGCAGCTTAGATGGTTTGAGTGAGCAGTTCTTC. The full variable domain, with the rest looked up from reference TRBV11-3 and TRBJ2-1, is EAGVVQSPRYKIIEKKQPVAFWCNPISGHNTLYWYLQNLGQGPELLIRYENEEAVDDSQLPKDRFSAERLKGVDSTLKIQPAELGDSAVYLCASSLDGLSEQFFGPGTRLTVL.